This T cell receptor beta chain was captured in a study of T cells in Graves' hyperthyroidism and ophthalmopathy (dated by TCRdb to 2018 to 2020). Turning to the overall study: Peripheral blood was collected at initial diagnosis, before any treatment. Prospective prediction of ophthalmopathy was tested in an independent validation cohort consisting of under 20 hyperthyroidism patients and approximately 16 patients who later progressed to ophthalmopathy. For training and testing, the 100 or so patients in the discovery cohort were randomly divided in a 7:3 ratio. Thyroid tissue and blood T-cell repertoires from about six Graves' hyperthyroidism patients were also compared in the study. After blood sampling, hyperthyroidism patients were treated with methimazole at a starting dose of 30 mg daily, and ophthalmopathy patients were treated with high-dose intravenous methylprednisolone. The paper reports TCR Vbeta CDR3 sequencing of more than 120 peripheral blood samples: over 40 ophthalmopathy, approximately 74 hyperthyroidism and around 17 progressor patients. To identify TCR V-J signatures that set the groups apart, the researchers used a discovery cohort of about a hundred patients, made up of about 44 with Graves' ophthalmopathy and approximately 57 with stable Graves' hyperthyroidism.

Graves' hyperthyroidism was defined as stable when no progression to ophthalmopathy occurred over 18 months of follow-up. The hyperthyroidism patients were between 18 and 65 years old and newly diagnosed, with a disease duration of less than 2 months. Exclusion was applied to patients with uncontrolled infections, other autoimmune diseases, pregnancy or lactation. Clinical symptoms, serum thyroxine and TRAb, thyroid ultrasound, and orbital computed tomography formed the basis for the diagnoses. PBMCs were separated from roughly 10 ml of fresh peripheral blood using Ficoll-Paque density gradient centrifugation. Trizol reagent was used to extract total RNA, and RNA quality was then checked on an Agilent 2100 Bioanalyzer. The study at large found these results: No statistical method was used to set the sample size in advance, and investigators knew the group allocation. Most expanded thyroid clonotypes (frequency above 0.001) were also detected in blood, a finding suggesting that blood repertoires may reflect thyroid immune responses. A 13 V-J signature model separated ophthalmopathy from stable hyperthyroidism, with 87.88% sensitivity and just under 84% specificity in cross-validation and 80%/75% in testing. In validation, the model predicted progression to ophthalmopathy a median of around six months before onset, with over 55% sensitivity and almost 75% specificity.

TCR beta CDR3 regions were amplified from RNA transcripts. The TCR CDR3 was subjected to a first round of RT-PCR using the HTBI primer set and the Qiagen OneStep RT-PCR kit. A second multiplex PCR round built the libraries, followed by size selection and purification. Libraries were sequenced paired-end with 100 bp reads on an Illumina HiSeq2000. In the source study's methods: SOAPnuke was used to process the raw data, throwing out any read that contained adapters or uncalled bases, had a mean Phred below 15, or lacked an exact constant-primer or identifier match. COPE v1.2.5 was used to merge high-quality paired reads, and clonotypes were defined as unique nucleotide sequences. MiTCR v1.1 was used to align clonotypes to the IMGT TRBV, TRBD and TRBJ reference segments. Analysis was restricted to V-J combinations with a frequency above 0.0001, which covered roughly 99% of repertoires. A TCS score was defined as the ratio of F50 (clonal expansion) to E x V (chaos), with BLOSUM62-based TCRdist applied between CDR3 peptides within each V-J. Welch's t-statistics and random forest reduced 450 to 600 V-J features to around 14, which were used in a naive Bayes classifier (R e1071). In TCRdb, the public reads were trimmed at Q25 with fastp and aligned with MiXCR, with productive beta chains retained. Each CDR3 protein gets just one entry, which takes the most common genes and DNA from the rows behind it. The V and J calls here are based on TCRdb, not the publication. For this sample the table gives fewer than 400,000 distinct CDR3 sequences, of which roughly 15% were detected only once. Approximately 35% of the sample belongs to the ten largest clones.

A remark on this clonotype: This clone's antigen is unknown. The input lacks base qualities; no much larger clone sits a single base away.

Sequencing input: blood. This TCR was sampled from a man aged 25 to 45 with Graves' hyperthyroidism.

CDR3 protein: CASSLSETPTGAEAFF. In nucleotide form, the sequence is TGCGCCAGCAGCCTATCAGAAACCCCAACGGGGGCTGAAGCTTTCTTT. The rearrangement combines TRBV5-1 with TRBJ1-1, with a weak D call of TRBD1 (5 bases match). The germline V gene sets CDR1 to SGHRS and CDR2 to YFSETQ. V sheds 4 bases and J sheds 6 bases, leaving 22 bases between their ends. The CDR3 has 16 amino acids, counting the end cysteine and phenylalanine. The sequence is cut down to CDR3 DNA, 48 bases in frame from base 1.